The clone carrying this T cell receptor beta chain occurred a few times. What it binds is unknown. This entry belongs to a study of T-cell memory formation after mild COVID-19. 5'RACE with constant-segment primers yielded barcoded, UMI-tagged TCR alpha and TCR beta cDNA libraries. Via MiXCR, TCRdb re-called the 5' RACE reads, giving one row per CDR3 protein. The profile covers approximately 390,000 distinct CDR3 sequences, with about a sixth appearing a single time and 20% to 25% taken by the ten largest. Germline CDR1 SGHRS, CDR2 YFSETQ. After removal of 4 bases from V and 5 bases from J, the junction contained 2 bases not matched to a gene. The CDR3 runs to 14 residues. General study results and limits: Confirmation of SARS-CoV-2 specificity was lacking for second-wave clones peaking day 37. Mainly CM and EM harbored the contracting CD4+ clones; mainly EMRA harbored the CD8+ ones. A subset of responding clones appeared in pre-infection memory, suggesting cross-reactive memory joined.

Material: PBMCs or a T cell subset sorted from them (not recorded which). The sequence was obtained from a man between 18 and 35 years old who had mild COVID-19 (a few samples of this study predate the infection). Cell type and time point are not known. V usage is TRBV5-1 and J usage is TRBJ2-1, with TRBD2 matching 11 bases. In nucleotides, the CDR3 is TGCGCCAGCAGCCAACTAGCGGGAGACAATGAGCAGTTCTTC. It encodes CASSQLAGDNEQFF.